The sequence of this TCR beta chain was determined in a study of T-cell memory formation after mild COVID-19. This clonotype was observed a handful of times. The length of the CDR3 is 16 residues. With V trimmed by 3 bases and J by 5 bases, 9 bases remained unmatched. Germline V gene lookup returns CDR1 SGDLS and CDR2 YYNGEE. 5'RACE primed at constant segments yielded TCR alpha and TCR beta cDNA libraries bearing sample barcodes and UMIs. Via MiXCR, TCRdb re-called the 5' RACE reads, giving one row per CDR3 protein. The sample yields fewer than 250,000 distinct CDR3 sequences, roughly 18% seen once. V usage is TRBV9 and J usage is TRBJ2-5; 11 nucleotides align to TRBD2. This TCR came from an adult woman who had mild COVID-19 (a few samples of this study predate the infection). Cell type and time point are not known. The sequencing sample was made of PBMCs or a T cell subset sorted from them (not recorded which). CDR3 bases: TGTGCCAGCAGCGCCGACTTACTAGCGGGGGTGGAGACCCAGTACTTC. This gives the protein CASSADLLAGVETQYF.